The subject of this entry is one TCR beta chain. The V and J ends lost 0 bases and 5 bases respectively, with 14 bases between them. The CDR3 is made up of 15 amino acids. Germline V lookup: CDR1 SGHRS, CDR2 YFSETQ. The data were obtained in a study of control samples from healthy donors and cancer patients. Profiling relied on immunoSEQ multiplex PCR, and the TCRdb table lists in-frame clones only, not all of them. The sample comprises about 120,000 clones, about 95% of which are singletons, and 3.6% rests with the top ten. This clonotype was sampled from a man aged 30 to 45 in good health. V usage is TRBV5-1 and J usage is TRBJ1-1; D perhaps matches TRBD1 (5 bases). The sample was blood. The CDR3 nucleotides read TGCGCCAGCAGCTTGGAGGGACCGGCTTTAACTGAAGCTTTCTTT. This encodes CASSLEGPALTEAFF.